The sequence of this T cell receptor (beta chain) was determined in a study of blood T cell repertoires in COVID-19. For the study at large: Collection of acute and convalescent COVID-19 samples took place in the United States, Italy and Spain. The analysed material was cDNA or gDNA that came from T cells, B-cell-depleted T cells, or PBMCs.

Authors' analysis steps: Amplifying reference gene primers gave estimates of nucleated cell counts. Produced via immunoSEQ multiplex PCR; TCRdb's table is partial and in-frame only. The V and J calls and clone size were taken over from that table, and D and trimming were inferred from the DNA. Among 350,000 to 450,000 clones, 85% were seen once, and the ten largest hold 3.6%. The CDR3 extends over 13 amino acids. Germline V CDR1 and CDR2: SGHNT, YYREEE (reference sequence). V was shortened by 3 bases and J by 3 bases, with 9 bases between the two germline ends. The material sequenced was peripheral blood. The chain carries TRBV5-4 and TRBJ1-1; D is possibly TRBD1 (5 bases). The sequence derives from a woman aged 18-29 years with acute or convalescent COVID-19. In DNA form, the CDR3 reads TGTGCCAGCAGCTCGCTAGGGGACACTGAAGCTTTCTTT. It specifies CASSSLGDTEAFF.